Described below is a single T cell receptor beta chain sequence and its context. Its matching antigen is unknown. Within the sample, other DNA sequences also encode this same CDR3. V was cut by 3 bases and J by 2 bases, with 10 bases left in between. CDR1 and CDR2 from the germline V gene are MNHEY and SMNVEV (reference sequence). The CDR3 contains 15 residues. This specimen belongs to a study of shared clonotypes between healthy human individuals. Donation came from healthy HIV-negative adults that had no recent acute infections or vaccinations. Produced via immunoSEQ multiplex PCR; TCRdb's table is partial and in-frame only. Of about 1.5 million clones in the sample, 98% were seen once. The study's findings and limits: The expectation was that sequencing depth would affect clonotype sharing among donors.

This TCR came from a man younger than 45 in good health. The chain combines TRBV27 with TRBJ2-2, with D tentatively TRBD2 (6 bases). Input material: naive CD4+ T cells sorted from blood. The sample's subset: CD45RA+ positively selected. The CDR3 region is CASSFLAANTGELFF. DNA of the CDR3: TGTGCCAGCAGTTTTTTAGCGGCCAACACCGGGGAGCTGTTTTTT.